A selection of T cell receptor beta chains follows, all from one sample in a study of blood T cell repertoires in COVID-19. TCRdb's table, derived via immunoSEQ multiplex PCR, lists solely in-frame clones and lacks some. The table records under 250,000 clones, roughly 84% of them present only once. The sample was peripheral blood. The origin of the receptors is a middle-aged woman who had recovered from COVID-19. Both conserved end residues are part of each CDR3. D genes are given only for firm matches. The size field is filled for only some rows; it gives once, few, many or a size class.

abundance	d_gene	v_gene	j_gene	CDR3nt	CDR3aa
.	TRBD1	TRBV5-1	TRBJ1-4	TGCGCCAGCAGCTTGAGTACAGGGGGAGAAAAACTGTTTTTT	CASSLSTGGEKLFF
.	TRBD1	TRBV10-1	TRBJ1-5	TGCGCCAGCAGTGAGCCGGGGACAGGGTGGCGTGGCAATCAGCCCCAGCATTTT	CASSEPGTGWRGNQPQHF
.	TRBD1	TRBV14	TRBJ2-7	TGTGCCAGCAGCCAACTAACCCGACAGGGGGCTGTCCACGAGCAGTACTTC	CASSQLTRQGAVHEQYF
.	TRBD1	TRBV12-3/TRBV12-4	TRBJ1-4	TGTGCCAGCAGGCAGGGGGCGAGGGAAAAACTGTTTTTT	CASRQGAREKLFF
.	.	TRBV5-5	TRBJ2-7	TGTGCCAGCAGCTTGGAGGCAGGCCAGTACTACGAGCAGTACTTC	CASSLEAGQYYEQYF
.	TRBD2	TRBV5-1	TRBJ2-7	TGCGCCAGCAGAATCGGAGCGGGGGGTACCTACGAGCAGTACTTC	CASRIGAGGTYEQYF
.	.	TRBV5-6	TRBJ2-7	TGTGCCAGCAGCTTGGGGGCGACCCCAACCTACGAGCAGTACTTC	CASSLGATPTYEQYF
.	.	TRBV27	TRBJ2-3	TGTGCCAGCAGTTTATCGGGGCGCATCACAGATACGCAGTATTTT	CASSLSGRITDTQYF
.	TRBD1	TRBV9	TRBJ1-2	TGTGCCAGCAGCGTAGACGGACAGGAGCCCTATGGCTACACCTTC	CASSVDGQEPYGYTF
.	.	TRBV25-1	TRBJ2-6	TGTGCCAGCAGTGATTTCTACAGCCACTCTGGGGCCAACGTCCTGACTTTC	CASSDFYSHSGANVLTF
.	TRBD1	TRBV7-9	TRBJ2-5	TGTGCCAGCAGCCCAGGGACAGGCCGTCAAGAGACCCAGTACTTC	CASSPGTGRQETQYF
.	.	TRBV12-3/TRBV12-4	TRBJ2-5	TGTGCCAGCAGTTTATATAGAGAGACCCAGTACTTC	CASSLYRETQYF
.	.	TRBV6-5	TRBJ1-1	TGTGCCAGCAGAGTACAGGACGTGAACACTGAAGCTTTCTTT	CASRVQDVNTEAFF
once	TRBD1	TRBV6-6	TRBJ1-1	TGTGCCATATCAGGGACAGGGGGGACTGAAGCTTTCTTT	CAISGTGGTEAFF
few	TRBD1	TRBV6-5	TRBJ1-4	TGTGCCAGCAGCACCCCGGGACAGGGTGATGAAAAACTGTTTTTT	CASSTPGQGDEKLFF
once	TRBD1	TRBV5-1	TRBJ2-1	TGCGCCAGCAGCCCCGGGACAGCCAATGAGCAGTTCTTC	CASSPGTANEQFF
.	.	TRBV27	TRBJ1-2	TGTGCCAGCAGGGCCCCCGGGACATGGGGCTACACCTTC	CASRAPGTWGYTF
.	.	TRBV29-1	TRBJ1-2	TGCAGCGTTGACCCAGGACTTTATGGCTACACCTTC	CSVDPGLYGYTF